Presented here are 18 T cell receptor beta chains from one specimen sequenced in a study of neurological immune-mediated disorders. Documented time point: longitudinal time-point 1 (baseline). Each CDR3 protein is one row after TCRdb ran MiXCR on the 5' RACE reads. The sample has tens of thousands of distinct CDR3 sequences, roughly 10% seen once. Source material: PBMCs. These receptors all come from a man younger than 40 in good health.

This clonotype was picked up many times. DNA for the CDR3: TGCGCCAGCAGCTTGGCCGGAGGGGGCGAGTCTGGGGCCAACGTCCTGACTTTC. Protein sequence: CASSLAGGGESGANVLTF. The chain links TRBV5-1 to TRBJ2-6; the D gene is possibly TRBD1 (7 bases). This CDR3 is built from 18 residues. Germline values: CDR1 SGHRS, CDR2 YFSETQ. V dropped 0 bases and J dropped 1 base, with 14 bases sitting between them.

This clonotype was detected ten times or more. The CDR3 protein is CASSLAGRSYEQYF. The CDR3, as DNA: TGTGCCAGCAGCTTAGCCGGACGATCCTACGAGCAGTACTTC. The J gene is TRBJ2-7, the V gene TRBV7-8, with D uncertain. Trimming cost V 0 bases and J 1 base, with 7 bases left between them. The CDR3 sequence is 14 residues long. Germline-derived CDR1 and CDR2 are SGHVS and FQNEAQ.

This clonotype was observed many times. The V gene is TRBV20-1, the J gene TRBJ2-7, with 13 bases identical to TRBD2. Germline CDR1 reads DFQATT; CDR2 reads SNEGSKA (reference sequence). This CDR3 comprises 16 residues. Trimming at V came to 2 bases and at J to 3 bases, leaving 7 bases not matched to a gene. The chain's CDR3 is CSARSGTSGTIYEQYF. The CDR3 bases are TGCAGTGCTAGATCTGGGACTAGCGGGACGATCTACGAGCAGTACTTC.

The rearrangement links TRBV4-1 to TRBJ2-1; 9 bases are a match to TRBD1. The CDR3 is 17 amino acids. V was clipped by 2 bases and J by 8 bases; unmatched bases: 13. Germline lookup yields CDR1 MGHRA and CDR2 YSYEKL. The CDR3 is CASSQRPSGTGLDEQFF. DNA for the CDR3: TGCGCCAGCAGCCAACGACCCTCCGGGACAGGGCTGGATGAGCAGTTCTTC.

This clonotype was detected ten times or more. The V gene is TRBV20-1, the J gene TRBJ2-5, with D perhaps matching TRBD2 (6 bases). This CDR3 has 13 residues. In germline, CDR1 is DFQATT, CDR2 SNEGSKA (reference sequence). The V gene lost 6 bases and the J gene lost 2 bases, with 13 bases spanning the gap. The CDR3 is CSAARDLQETQYF. CDR3 nucleotides: TGCAGTGCCGCCCGGGACTTACAAGAGACCCAGTACTTC.

The table lists this clonotype with many counts. The chain carries TRBV11-2 and TRBJ1-5; D is unclear. The V end lost 5 bases, the J end lost 1 base, and 9 bases lay between the germline ends. The length of the CDR3 is 14 residues. Germline-derived CDR1 and CDR2 are SGHAT and FQNNGV. The CDR3 sequence is CASSPTLSNQPQHF. The CDR3, as DNA: TGTGCCAGCAGCCCAACTCTAAGCAATCAGCCCCAGCATTTT. The whole variable domain, remainder taken from reference TRBV11-2 and TRBJ1-5, is EAGVAQSPRYKIIEKRQSVAFWCNPISGHATLYWYQQILGQGPKLLIQFQNNGVVDDSQLPKDRFSAERLKGVDSTLKIQPAKLEDSAVYLCASSPTLSNQPQHFGDGTRLSIL.

This clonotype was recorded many times. This chain links TRBV12-3 or TRBV12-4 with TRBJ2-2; D remains ambiguous. The CDR3 extends over 13 amino acids. Trimming stripped 9 bases from V and 3 bases from J, with 11 bases between. The CDR3 here is CASSRLDTGELFF. The CDR3 DNA is TGTGCCAGTTCAAGGTTGGACACCGGGGAGCTGTTTTTT.

The sample holds many counts of this clonotype. This chain links TRBV3-1 with TRBJ2-2, with D unclear. The germline V gene has CDR1 LGHDT and CDR2 YNNKEL (reference sequence). Trimming took off 4 bases at V and 6 bases at J, with 6 bases between the two ends. This CDR3 comprises 12 residues. CDR3: CASSLLSGELFF. In DNA, the CDR3 is TGTGCCAGCAGCCTGCTTTCCGGGGAGCTGTTTTTT.

This clonotype was seen ten or more times. The genes are TRBV3-1 and TRBJ2-1; 12 nucleotides agree with TRBD2. V dropped 0 bases and J dropped 6; count of bases not matched to a gene: 9. The CDR3 loop spans 18 amino acids. Germline V gene sequence: CDR1 LGHDT, CDR2 YNNKEL (reference sequence). CDR3 in DNA: TGTGCCAGCAGCCAAGACCACCCGGGACTAGCGGGCCTCAATGAGCAGTTCTTC. This codes for CASSQDHPGLAGLNEQFF.

This clonotype was detected many times. V usage is TRBV5-1 and J usage is TRBJ1-2, with TRBD1 matching 10 bases. V shed 0 bases, J shed 6 bases, and the junction held 5 bases outside the gene matches. Germline CDR1 SGHRS, CDR2 YFSETQ. The CDR3 has 15 residues. CDR3 nucleotide sequence: TGCGCCAGCAGCTTGGCCCAGACAGGGGGCCATGGCTACACCTTC. Translating gives CASSLAQTGGHGYTF.

This clonotype was found many times. The chain combines TRBV7-6 with TRBJ2-7; TRBD2 might be the D (5 bases). Germline CDR1 is SGHVS and CDR2 is FNYEAQ. The V gene lost 5 bases and the J gene lost 0 bases, with 5 bases spanning the gap. The CDR3 consists of 12 residues. The CDR3 DNA sequence: TGTGCCAGCAGCGGGAGCTCCTACGAGCAGTACTTC. It is translated as CASSGSSYEQYF.

The CDR3 spells CASRTSGGTYEQYF. Here the CDR3 DNA reads TGTGCCAGCCGGACTAGCGGGGGAACCTACGAGCAGTACTTC. The chain carries TRBV28 and TRBJ2-7; 13 bases are a match to TRBD2. The J segment lost 2 bases and the V segment lost 8 bases, leaving 3 bases of the junction unmatched. Per germline, CDR1 MDHEN and CDR2 SYDVKM. This CDR3 region has 14 residues.

The table lists this clonotype with many counts. The chain employs TRBV6-5 and TRBJ2-7, with a weak D call TRBD1 (6 bases). Germline CDR1 MNHEY, CDR2 SVGAGI. CDR3 size: 14 residues. V was trimmed by 2 bases and J by 4 bases, leaving 12 bases between them. The CDR3: CASSYVQGSYEQYF. CDR3 DNA sequence: TGTGCCAGCAGTTACGTCCAGGGGTCGTACGAGCAGTACTTC.

In this sample, this clonotype turned up many times. The chain employs TRBV28 and TRBJ1-5; D gene unclear. V shed 6 bases and J shed 7 bases, with 16 bases lying between them. This CDR3 contains 14 residues. Germline V lookup: CDR1 MDHEN, CDR2 SYDVKM. The CDR3 spells CASSHPRTGQPQHF. The CDR3 DNA reads TGTGCCAGCAGCCACCCCCGGACCGGACAGCCCCAGCATTTT.

This clonotype was counted at least ten times. The gene calls are TRBV9 and TRBJ2-3, with D tentatively TRBD1 or TRBD2 (6 bases each). The length of the CDR3 is 16 residues. Germline values: CDR1 SGDLS, CDR2 YYNGEE. V lost 6 bases and J lost 8, with 25 bases in between. The CDR3 loop reads CASTPRGSSGVITQYF. DNA for the CDR3: TGTGCCAGCACCCCCAGGGGTAGTAGCGGAGTTATTACGCAGTATTTT.

This clonotype has ten or more counts. The chain joins TRBV9 to TRBJ2-4, with 11 bases identical to TRBD1. The germline gives CDR1 SGDLS, CDR2 YYNGEE. The CDR3 consists of 16 residues. V dropped 4 bases and J dropped 1; count of bases not matched to a gene: 4. The CDR3 bases are TGTGCCAGCAGCAGCCGGGACAGGGGGGCCAAAAACATTCAGTACTTC. Translating gives CASSSRDRGAKNIQYF.

This clonotype was found many times. The CDR3 DNA follows: TGTGCCAGCAGCCAAGAAGGGCTAGCGGGAGGGACCTACGAGCAGTACTTC. Residues: CASSQEGLAGGTYEQYF. V gene TRBV4-2 combines with J gene TRBJ2-7; 12 bases are shared with TRBD2. The germline V gene has CDR1 LGHNA and CDR2 YNFKEQ. The CDR3 extends over 17 amino acids. Trimming took 0 bases from V and 2 from J; bases not matched to a gene: 5.

The sample holds many counts of this clonotype. The chain recombines TRBV29-1 with TRBJ1-5, with 9 nucleotides matching TRBD1. The CDR3 length is 13 residues. Germline trimming cut 6 bases from V and 7 bases from J; bases unmatched to any gene: 7. Germline-derived CDR1 and CDR2 are SQVTM and ANQGSEA. The CDR3 here is CSVQGAQGQPQHF. In nucleotides, the CDR3 is TGCAGCGTACAGGGGGCGCAAGGGCAGCCCCAGCATTTT.